These 28 T cell receptor beta chains share one sample of origin, sequenced in a study of regulatory T cells in long-lasting Graves disease. The TCR beta library used iRepertoire HTBI primers with Arm-PCR amplification of CDR3. TCRdb reanalysed the multiplex PCR reads using MiXCR and keeps one entry per CDR3 protein. Here the sample spans 310,000 or so distinct CDR3 sequences, around a fifth being singletons. Indicated time point: persistent/refractory GD, antithyroid drugs over 5 years with positive TRAb. After RNA was extracted from PBMCs, the TCR library was made from it. The material was peripheral blood mononuclear cells (PBMCs), obtained when the disease was refractory, from a patient treated with antithyroid drugs. These receptors were taken from a female donor with Graves disease.

This clonotype was detected many times. This sequence joins TRBV6-1 and TRBJ1-5; 7 bases agree with TRBD1. Germline loops: CDR1 MNHNS, CDR2 SASEGT. The V and J ends lost 6 bases and 5 bases, in that order; junction bases with no gene match: 7. CDR3 size: 14 residues. The CDR3 region has the DNA TGTGCCAGCAGGCGAACTCAGGGGGATCAGCCCCAGCATTTT. It translates to CASRRTQGDQPQHF.

This clonotype was seen ten or more times. The rearrangement uses TRBV7-6 and TRBJ1-1; unclear D gene. CDR3 length: 16 amino acids. CDR1 is SGHVS and CDR2 is FNYEAQ in the germline V gene. V was trimmed by 1 base and J by 0 bases, leaving 12 bases between them. CDR3 coding DNA: TGTGCCAGCAGCTTAGTACCCCATCAGCTGAACACTGAAGCTTTCTTT. Protein sequence: CASSLVPHQLNTEAFF.

Remarks on this clonotype: A read error is the likely source, as a far larger clone sits one nucleotide away. CDR3 region: CASTKLNTAAFF. In nucleotides, the CDR3 is TGTGCCAGCACCAAATTGAACACTGCAGCTTTCTTT. The V gene is TRBV11-3, the J gene TRBJ1-1; D gene ambiguous. The CDR3 runs to 12 residues. Looked up from germline, CDR1 is SGHNT and CDR2 is YENEEA.

This clonotype was picked up many times. This chain joins TRBV11-2 and TRBJ2-7, with 8 bases lining up with TRBD2. J was trimmed by 1 base and V by 1 base; bases with no gene match: 3. This CDR3 has 15 residues. Germline lookup yields CDR1 SGHAT and CDR2 FQNNGV. The CDR3 loop reads CASSLGAGGSYEQYF. As DNA, the CDR3 is TGTGCCAGCAGCTTAGGCGCGGGAGGTTCCTACGAGCAGTACTTC. The variable domain in full, completed from reference TRBV11-2 and TRBJ2-7, reads EAGVAQSPRYKIIEKRQSVAFWCNPISGHATLYWYQQILGQGPKLLIQFQNNGVVDDSQLPKDRFSAERLKGVDSTLKIQPAKLEDSAVYLCASSLGAGGSYEQYFGPGTRLTVT.

This clonotype was recorded at least ten times. The V gene is TRBV3-1, the J gene TRBJ1-1, with 12 bases identical to TRBD1. This CDR3 comprises 19 residues. Germline trimming cut 7 bases from V and 4 bases from J; bases unmatched to any gene: 19. Germline CDR1 is LGHDT and CDR2 is YNNKEL (reference sequence). CDR3 bases: TGTGCCAGCACCCGGGGACCCGGGACAGGGGGCACGAGGGGCACTGAAGCTTTCTTT. Translating it yields CASTRGPGTGGTRGTEAFF.

This clonotype has ten or more counts. The chain links TRBV11-2 to TRBJ2-7; possibly TRBD2 for D (6 bases). The CDR3 has 13 residues. Germline V gene lookup returns CDR1 SGHAT and CDR2 FQNNGV. The ends were cut back, 7 bases at V and 3 bases at J, with 13 bases in the middle. CDR3 loop: CASIGGLHYEQYF. CDR3 coding DNA: TGTGCCAGCATCGGAGGACTACACTACGAGCAGTACTTC.

This clonotype was counted only a few times. This chain uses TRBV6-5 with TRBJ1-4; perhaps TRBD1 as D (5 bases). This CDR3 region has 16 residues. The V gene lost 2 bases and the J gene lost 4 bases, with 14 bases spanning the gap. CDR1 and CDR2 from the germline V gene are MNHEY and SVGAGI. DNA of the CDR3: TGTGCCAGCAGTTACGGCAGACAGACTCTTAATGAAAAACTGTTTTTT. Translated, it gives CASSYGRQTLNEKLFF.

This clonotype appeared many times. This rearrangement joins TRBV19 to TRBJ1-1, with 8 bases aligning to TRBD1. The germline V gene encodes CDR1 LNHDA and CDR2 SQIVND (reference sequence). This CDR3 is 15 amino acids long. Trimming at V came to 7 bases and at J to 4 bases, leaving 11 bases not matched to a gene. The CDR3 loop reads CASILRTGLSTEAFF. The CDR3 DNA is TGTGCCAGTATCCTACGGACAGGGTTGAGCACTGAAGCTTTCTTT.

V usage is TRBV3-1 and J usage is TRBJ1-2; D is unclear. CDR3 size: 15 residues. Per the germline V gene, CDR1 is LGHDT and CDR2 is YNNKEL (reference sequence). Trimming took off 3 bases at V and 4 bases at J, with 15 bases between the two ends. The CDR3 coding sequence is TGTGCCAGCAGCCAGCTGCTGAATACCGTCTATGGCTACACCTTC. Protein: CASSQLLNTVYGYTF.

This clonotype has just a few counts. The chain employs TRBV12-3 or TRBV12-4 and TRBJ2-5, with TRBD2 as a possible D gene (6 bases). The CDR3 consists of 16 residues. Trimming removed 6 bases at V and 2 bases at J, with 19 bases between. CDR3 bases: TGTGCCAGCAGGCGCCCGGGAGCAGGGTCTCAAGAGACCCAGTACTTC. Translating it yields CASRRPGAGSQETQYF.

Only a few counts were recorded for this clonotype. The chain uses TRBV30 and TRBJ2-7; TRBD1 agrees at 8 bases. In germline, CDR1 is GTSNPN, CDR2 SVGIG (reference sequence). The trim removed 4 bases at V and 7 bases at J, leaving 12 bases unmatched. CDR3 length: 14 residues. The CDR3: CAWTQKQGAREQYF. As DNA, the CDR3 is TGTGCCTGGACACAGAAGCAGGGGGCGCGAGAGCAGTACTTC.

This clonotype was found a few times. The J gene is TRBJ2-7, the V gene TRBV30, with D perhaps given as TRBD1 or TRBD2 (6 bases each). The CDR3 has 12 residues. Germline V gives CDR1 GTSNPN, CDR2 SVGIG (reference sequence). Between the trimmed V and J ends, which lost 3 bases and 3 bases, there was a span of 9 bases. The CDR3, as DNA: TGTGCCTGGAGCGGGGGCGTCTACGAGCAGTACTTC. Translated, it gives CAWSGGVYEQYF.

This clonotype was recorded only once. The chain recombines TRBV28 with TRBJ2-5; maybe TRBD1 (6 bases). Trimming took off 3 bases at V and 7 bases at J, with 12 bases between the two ends. Germline CDR1 is MDHEN and CDR2 is SYDVKM. The CDR3 sequence is 13 residues long. This chain's CDR3 is CASSFTGQRTQYF. In nucleotides, the CDR3 is TGTGCCAGCAGTTTTACAGGGCAGCGGACCCAGTACTTC.

The chain is built from TRBV20-1 and TRBJ2-5, with 10 bases lining up with TRBD2. CDR3 length: 16 residues. Unmatched junction bases numbered 5, after V lost 0 bases and J lost 1 base. Germline-derived CDR1 and CDR2 are DFQATT and SNEGSKA (reference sequence). CDR3 DNA: TGCAGTGCTAGAGATACAAAGCGGGGGGGCCAAGAGACCCAGTACTTC. Encoded protein: CSARDTKRGGQETQYF.

This clonotype is a singleton in its sample. The chain links TRBV27 to TRBJ2-5, with 16 bases that match TRBD2. The junction had 8 bases not matched to a gene; V was cut back by 5 bases and J by 5 bases. There are 17 residues in the CDR3. Germline lookup yields CDR1 MNHEY and CDR2 SMNVEV (reference sequence). The CDR3 sequence is CASSRGLAGGPRETQYF. The DNA for the CDR3 is TGTGCCAGCAGTAGGGGACTAGCGGGAGGGCCCCGGGAGACCCAGTACTTC.

This clonotype has a count of ten or more. The J gene is TRBJ1-2, the V gene TRBV12-3 or TRBV12-4; 10 nucleotides agree with TRBD1. The CDR3 consists of 11 residues. Unmatched junction bases numbered 2, after V lost 9 bases and J lost 7 bases. The CDR3 reads CASRQGAGYTF. The CDR3 bases are TGTGCCAGTCGACAGGGGGCTGGCTACACCTTC.

The V gene is TRBV6-5, the J gene TRBJ2-7, with a tentative D call TRBD2 (6 bases). The CDR3 covers 14 residues. Trimming took off 3 bases at V and 3 bases at J, with 12 bases between the two ends. The germline V gene has CDR1 MNHEY and CDR2 SVGAGI. Written as DNA, the CDR3 is TGTGCCAGCAGTTATTCCGGGACTTACTACGAGCAGTACTTC. Translation gives CASSYSGTYYEQYF.

This clonotype appeared a few times. The rearrangement links TRBV15 to TRBJ2-7; D possibly matches TRBD1 or TRBD2 (5 bases each). The germline gives CDR1 LNHNV, CDR2 YYDKDF (reference sequence). The CDR3 has 15 residues. With 5 bases removed from V and 1 base from J, the gap between germline ends came to 15 bases. The CDR3 DNA reads as TGTGCCACCAGCGCCGGGACGGTGATTTCCTACGAGCAGTACTTC. Its translation: CATSAGTVISYEQYF.

This clonotype was observed many times. The chain employs TRBV20-1 and TRBJ1-1; weak D call: TRBD1 (5 bases). The CDR3 covers 13 residues. V was pared by 3 bases and J by 4 bases, with 12 bases between. Germline assignment: CDR1 DFQATT and CDR2 SNEGSKA (reference sequence). This chain's CDR3 is CSARRQGTTEAFF. In DNA form, the CDR3 reads TGCAGTGCTAGGCGGCAGGGTACCACTGAAGCTTTCTTT.

In this sample, this clonotype turned up many times. J is TRBJ1-1 and V is TRBV3-1, with D possibly matching TRBD1 (5 bases). The CDR3 loop spans 15 amino acids. Looked up from germline, CDR1 is LGHDT and CDR2 is YNNKEL (reference sequence). V lost 4 bases to trimming and J lost 1 base, with 13 bases between them. Here the CDR3 DNA reads TGTGCCAGCAGCCCCACTGGGGCTAGGAACACTGAAGCTTTCTTT. Translating gives CASSPTGARNTEAFF.

The gene calls are TRBV5-1 and TRBJ2-7, with a weak D call TRBD2 (5 bases). The CDR3 sequence is 16 residues long. With 0 bases removed from V and 2 bases from J, the gap between germline ends came to 15 bases. The germline V gene encodes CDR1 SGHRS and CDR2 YFSETQ. The CDR3 loop reads CASSLVRNAGPYEQYF. The CDR3 nucleotides are TGCGCCAGCAGCTTGGTCCGCAACGCGGGCCCCTACGAGCAGTACTTC.

Comment on this clonotype: A much larger clone sits a single nucleotide away, making a read error possible. The chain couples TRBV7-2 to TRBJ2-5, with 7 positions matching TRBD2. The CDR3 is made up of 15 amino acids. V dropped 5 bases and J dropped 5; count of bases not matched to a gene: 11. Germline values: CDR1 SGHTA, CDR2 FQGNSA. CDR3 loop: CASSPQSGESETQYF. CDR3 DNA sequence: TGTGCCAGCAGCCCCCAGAGCGGGGAGTCGGAGACCCAGTACTTC. The whole variable domain, filled in from reference TRBV7-2 and TRBJ2-5, reads GAGVSQSPSNKVTEKGKDVELRCDPISGHTALYWYRQSLGQGLEFLIYFQGNSAPDKSGLPSDRFSAERTGGSVSTLTIQRTQQEDSAVYLCASSPQSGESETQYFGPGTRLLVL.

There are many counts of this clonotype. The chain has TRBV28 and TRBJ2-7; 10 nucleotides match TRBD2. Germline CDR1 is MDHEN and CDR2 is SYDVKM. This CDR3 spans 19 amino acids. With V trimmed by 0 bases and J by 0 bases, 11 bases remained unmatched. The CDR3 loop is CASSLWGATSGKFSYEQYF. As DNA, the CDR3 is TGTGCCAGCAGTTTATGGGGCGCCACTAGCGGGAAATTCTCCTACGAGCAGTACTTC.

In this sample, this clonotype turned up many times. The chain couples TRBV3-1 to TRBJ1-1; D uncertain. From germline, CDR1 is LGHDT and CDR2 YNNKEL (reference sequence). This CDR3 region has 12 residues. The V end lost 5 bases, the J end lost 8 bases, and 12 bases lay between the germline ends. CDR3: CASSYPEREAFF. The CDR3 DNA sequence: TGTGCCAGCAGCTATCCGGAGAGGGAAGCTTTCTTT.

This clonotype was counted between two and nine times. The rearrangement joins TRBV30 to TRBJ2-7; TRBD1 might be the D (6 bases). CDR3 length: 11 residues. CDR1 is GTSNPN, CDR2 SVGIG, per germline (reference sequence). Trimming removed 7 bases from V and 3 bases from J, with 10 bases in between. CDR3 nucleotide sequence: TGTGCCTTCGGACAGATCTACGAGCAGTACTTC. Its translation: CAFGQIYEQYF.

Many counts were recorded for this clonotype. This chain joins TRBV6-1 and TRBJ2-7; 7 nucleotides line up with TRBD1. CDR1 and CDR2 (germline): MNHNS, SASEGT. Unmatched junction bases numbered 8, after V lost 6 bases and J lost 6 bases. The CDR3 runs to 13 residues. CDR3 nucleotides: TGTGCCAGCAGCGATTTCTACAGGGGCGAGCAGTACTTC. Translation: CASSDFYRGEQYF.

In its sample, this clonotype was seen a few times. The CDR3 DNA sequence: TGCGCCAGCAGCTCCCCGGGACTAGCGGGAGGGCCTGGTTACATTCAGTACTTC. Translating it yields CASSSPGLAGGPGYIQYF. V and J are TRBV5-1 and TRBJ2-4, with 16 positions matching TRBD2. Germline V gene lookup returns CDR1 SGHRS and CDR2 YFSETQ. Unmatched junction bases numbered 11, after V lost 3 bases and J lost 8 bases. The CDR3 extends over 18 amino acids.

Ten or more counts support this clonotype. J is TRBJ2-5 and V is TRBV18; the D is unclear. Germline V CDR1 and CDR2: KGHSH, LQKENI. This CDR3 region has 13 residues. Trimming took off 3 bases at V and 1 base at J, with 6 bases between the two ends. The CDR3 DNA follows: TGTGCCAGCTCACCCATGCTCCAAGAGACCCAGTACTTC. Translation gives CASSPMLQETQYF.